This TCR beta chain was retrieved from a study of Ad26.COV2.S vaccination and SARS-CoV-2 variants. Treatment meaning: around 19 received Ad26.COV2.S at low or high dose, single or two shots; 5 received placebo; per-sample allocation not given. Each sample was drawn 63 days after the first injection (of vaccine or placebo). The table came from immunoSEQ multiplex PCR; TCRdb's copy has only in-frame clones and leaves some out. The table includes approximately 350,000 clones, around four fifths detected once. The study, taken as a whole, reports: Relative to placebo recipients, vaccine recipients exhibited elevated spike-specific TCR breadth.

Per the germline V gene, CDR1 is SNHLY and CDR2 is FYNNEI. V lost 4 bases and J 5 bases, leaving 9 bases between the germline ends. The CDR3 contains 12 residues. This clone was seen just once. What it binds is unknown. The sample here was peripheral blood, taken in a trial of Ad26.COV2.S vaccine versus placebo. The chain joins TRBV2 to TRBJ2-7, with a possible D match to TRBD2 (6 bases). The origin of this receptor is a person between 18 and 60 years old who received the Ad26.COV2.S COVID-19 vaccine or a placebo. DNA for the CDR3: TGTGCCAGCAGTGTAACGGGGGACGAGCAGTACTTC. It translates to CASSVTGDEQYF.